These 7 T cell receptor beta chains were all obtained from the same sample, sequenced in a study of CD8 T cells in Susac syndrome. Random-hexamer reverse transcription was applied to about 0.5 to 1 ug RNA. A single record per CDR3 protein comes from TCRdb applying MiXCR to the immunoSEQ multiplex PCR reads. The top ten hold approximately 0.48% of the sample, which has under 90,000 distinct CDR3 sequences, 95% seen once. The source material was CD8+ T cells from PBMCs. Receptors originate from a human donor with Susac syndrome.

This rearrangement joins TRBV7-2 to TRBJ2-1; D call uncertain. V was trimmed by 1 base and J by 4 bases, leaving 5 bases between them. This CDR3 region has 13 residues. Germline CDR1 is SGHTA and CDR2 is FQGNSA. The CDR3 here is CASSLVVYNEQFF. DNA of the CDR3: TGTGCCAGCAGCTTAGTAGTGTACAATGAGCAGTTCTTC.

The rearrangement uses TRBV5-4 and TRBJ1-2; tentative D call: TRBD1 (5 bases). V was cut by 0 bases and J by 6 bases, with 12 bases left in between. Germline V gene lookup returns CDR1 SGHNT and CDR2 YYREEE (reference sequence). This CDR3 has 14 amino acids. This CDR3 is CASSLGPGAHGYTF. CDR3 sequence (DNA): TGTGCCAGCAGCTTGGGGCCCGGGGCGCATGGCTACACCTTC. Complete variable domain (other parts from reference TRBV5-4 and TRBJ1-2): ETGVTQSPTHLIKTRGQQVTLRCSSQSGHNTVSWYQQALGQGPQFIFQYYREEENGRGNFPPRFSGLQFPNYSSELNVNALELDDSALYLCASSLGPGAHGYTFGSGTRLTVV.

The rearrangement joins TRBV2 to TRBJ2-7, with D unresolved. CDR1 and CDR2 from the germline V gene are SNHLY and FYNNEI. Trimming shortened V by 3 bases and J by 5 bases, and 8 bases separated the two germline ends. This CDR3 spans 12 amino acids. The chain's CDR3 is CASSDSSHEQYF. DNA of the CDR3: TGTGCCAGCAGTGACAGTAGCCACGAGCAGTACTTC.

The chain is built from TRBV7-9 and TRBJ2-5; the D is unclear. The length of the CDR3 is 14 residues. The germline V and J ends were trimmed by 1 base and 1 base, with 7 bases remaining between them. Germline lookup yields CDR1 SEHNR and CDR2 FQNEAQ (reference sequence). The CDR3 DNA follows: TGTGCCAGCAGCTTAGTGTCCAGCCAAGAGACCCAGTACTTC. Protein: CASSLVSSQETQYF.

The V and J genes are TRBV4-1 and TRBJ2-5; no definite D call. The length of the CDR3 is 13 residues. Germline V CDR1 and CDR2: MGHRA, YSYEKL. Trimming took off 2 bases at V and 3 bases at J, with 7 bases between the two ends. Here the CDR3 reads CASSQWSEETQYF. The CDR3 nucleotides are TGCGCCAGCAGCCAATGGTCGGAAGAGACCCAGTACTTC.

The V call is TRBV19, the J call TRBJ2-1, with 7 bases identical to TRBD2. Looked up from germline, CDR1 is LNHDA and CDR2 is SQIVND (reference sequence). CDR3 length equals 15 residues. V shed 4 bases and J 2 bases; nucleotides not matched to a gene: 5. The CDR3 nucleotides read TGTGCCAGTAGTACCGATGCGGGAGCCTACAATGAGCAGTTCTTC. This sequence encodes CASSTDAGAYNEQFF.

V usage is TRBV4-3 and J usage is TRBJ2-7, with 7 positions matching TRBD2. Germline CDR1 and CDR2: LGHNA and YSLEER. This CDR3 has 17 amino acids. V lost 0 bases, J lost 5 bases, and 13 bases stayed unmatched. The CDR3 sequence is CASSQDNSGGSMNEQYF. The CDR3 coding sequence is TGCGCCAGCAGCCAAGATAATTCAGGCGGGAGCATGAACGAGCAGTACTTC.